Listed below are T cell receptor beta chains from one sample, sequenced in a study of T cell responses to AZD1222 COVID-19 vaccine. Clones were read by immunoSEQ multiplex PCR, and TCRdb kept only the in-frame ones, dropping some. The data show around 80,000 clones, 83% seen once. Sample: peripheral blood, taken 28 days after the second AZD1222 dose. Every receptor here comes from an adult who received the AZD1222 COVID-19 vaccine. CDR3s include the opening cysteine and the closing phenylalanine or tryptophan. The order of the fields is V gene, J gene, clone size, D gene, CDR3 protein, CDR3 DNA. The D gene is left open where the match is weak. Clone size, where shown, is once, few, many, or a class for clones that have expanded.

TRBV19	TRBJ1-5	NA	TRBD1	CASILGTGNKANQPQHF	TGTGCCAGTATCCTAGGGACAGGGAATAAGGCCAATCAGCCCCAGCATTTT
TRBV6-2/TRBV6-3	TRBJ2-3	NA	TRBD2	CASSSISGRTTDTQYF	TGTGCCAGCAGTTCAATTAGCGGGAGGACCACAGATACGCAGTATTTT
TRBV9	TRBJ1-1	few	NA	CASSVDTSTPTEAFF	TGTGCCAGCAGCGTAGACACCTCTACCCCCACTGAAGCTTTCTTT
TRBV5-4	TRBJ1-1	few	NA	CASSFSRNQNTEAFF	TGTGCCAGCAGCTTCTCACGGAACCAGAACACTGAAGCTTTCTTT
TRBV5-4	TRBJ2-1	NA	TRBD2	CASSLPLASSSNEQFF	TGTGCCAGCAGCTTACCACTAGCGTCCTCTTCGAATGAGCAGTTCTTC
TRBV10-3	TRBJ1-2	NA	NA	CAISEEGGYTF	TGTGCCATCAGTGAGGAGGGTGGCTACACCTTC
TRBV27	TRBJ1-6	medium-sized	NA	CASNVQGPNSPLHF	TGTGCCAGCAACGTACAGGGTCCCAATTCACCCCTCCACTTT
TRBV2	TRBJ1-5	NA	NA	CASSVNSNQPQHF	TGTGCCAGCAGCGTAAATAGCAATCAGCCCCAGCATTTT
TRBV10-3	TRBJ1-1	NA	TRBD1	CAISESLGQGAEAFF	TGTGCCATCAGTGAGTCCCTTGGACAGGGCGCTGAAGCTTTCTTT
TRBV6-4	TRBJ1-6	NA	NA	CASSDSNTYNSPLHF	TGTGCCAGCAGTGACTCGAACACCTATAATTCACCCCTCCACTTT
TRBV28	TRBJ1-4	NA	NA	CASSLFHGTRKLFF	TGTGCCAGCAGTTTATTTCACGGGACAAGAAAACTGTTTTTT
TRBV28	TRBJ1-5	NA	TRBD1	CASSYRTGYSNQPQHF	TGTGCCAGCAGCTATAGGACAGGTTATAGCAATCAGCCCCAGCATTTT
TRBV6-5	TRBJ1-2	NA	NA	CASSYTGGGGYGYTF	TGTGCCAGCAGTTACACGGGAGGGGGTGGCTATGGCTACACCTTC
TRBV4-3	TRBJ2-7	NA	TRBD2	CASSQGETSVYEQYF	TGCGCCAGCAGCCAAGGGGAGACTAGCGTCTACGAGCAGTACTTC
TRBV30	TRBJ1-3	once	NA	CAWTPNAQSGNTIYF	TGTGCCTGGACTCCCAACGCCCAATCTGGAAACACCATATATTTT
TRBV5-6	TRBJ1-2	NA	NA	CASSLGTANYGYTF	TGTGCCAGCAGCTTGGGTACAGCTAACTATGGCTACACCTTC
TRBV5-1	TRBJ2-3	NA	TRBD2	CASSLASGRERDTQYF	TGCGCCAGCAGCTTGGCTAGCGGGAGGGAGAGAGATACGCAGTATTTT
TRBV5-4	TRBJ2-3	once	NA	CASSMESGTDTQYF	TGTGCCAGCAGCATGGAAAGTGGCACAGATACGCAGTATTTT
TRBV29-1	TRBJ2-6	NA	NA	CSVGPSGANVLTF	TGCAGCGTGGGTCCCTCTGGGGCCAACGTCCTGACTTTC
TRBV28	TRBJ1-2	NA	TRBD1	CASSLVTAGGNGYTF	TGTGCCAGCAGTTTGGTAACGGCAGGGGGCAATGGCTACACCTTC
TRBV12-3/TRBV12-4	TRBJ2-7	NA	NA	CASSLLSSEAESF	TGTGCCAGCAGTTTATTAAGTAGCGAGGCCGAGTCGTTC
TRBV7-9	TRBJ1-2	once	NA	CASSVSGTPLMNYGYTF	TGTGCCAGCAGCGTCTCCGGGACACCATTAATGAACTATGGCTACACCTTC
TRBV27	TRBJ1-2	NA	NA	CASSSIANYGYTF	TGTGCCAGCAGTTCGATAGCTAACTATGGCTACACCTTC
TRBV19	TRBJ1-5	NA	NA	CASKGGAGLSNQPQHF	TGTGCCAGTAAAGGTGGTGCGGGGCTTAGCAATCAGCCCCAGCATTTT
TRBV30	TRBJ2-6	NA	NA	CAATVFSGANVLTF	TGTGCCGCTACAGTTTTCTCTGGGGCCAACGTCCTGACTTTC
TRBV15	TRBJ2-1	NA	NA	CATTHRASYNEQFF	TGTGCCACCACTCATAGGGCATCATACAATGAGCAGTTCTTC
TRBV4-1	TRBJ2-2	NA	TRBD1	CASSPRGHPNTGELFF	TGCGCCAGCAGCCCCAGGGGGCATCCGAACACCGGGGAGCTGTTTTTT
TRBV28	TRBJ1-1	NA	NA	CASSPQDSSWEAFF	TGTGCCAGCAGTCCTCAGGACAGCTCATGGGAAGCTTTCTTT
TRBV5-5	TRBJ2-3	NA	TRBD1	CASSLGQGPSTDTQYF	TGTGCCAGCAGCTTGGGACAGGGCCCCAGCACAGATACGCAGTATTTT
TRBV2	TRBJ1-5	NA	NA	CASRVETARQPQHF	TGTGCCAGCAGAGTGGAAACAGCGCGTCAGCCCCAGCATTTT
TRBV6-2/TRBV6-3	TRBJ2-7	NA	NA	CASSYSGQYEQYF	TGTGCCAGCAGTTACTCCGGACAGTACGAGCAGTACTTC
TRBV3-1/TRBV3-2	TRBJ1-5	NA	NA	CASSQGSKVAPNQPQHF	TGTGCCAGCAGCCAAGGATCTAAGGTAGCTCCCAATCAGCCCCAGCATTTT
TRBV19	TRBJ1-2	NA	TRBD1	CASSVTGGVGYTF	TGTGCCAGTAGCGTGACAGGGGGCGTCGGCTACACCTTC
TRBV2	TRBJ2-7	NA	NA	CATDEGPGGKIEQYF	TGTGCCACCGATGAGGGGCCGGGGGGCAAGATCGAGCAGTACTTC
TRBV9	TRBJ2-3	NA	TRBD2	CASSTLQAGGADTQYF	TGTGCCAGCAGCACCCTTCAGGCGGGAGGGGCGGATACGCAGTATTTT
TRBV19	TRBJ2-1	few	TRBD2	CASSTLTGLAFSEQFF	TGTGCCAGTAGTACCCTTACGGGACTAGCATTCTCAGAGCAGTTCTTC
TRBV28	TRBJ2-3	NA	TRBD1	CASSKRTGGTDTQYF	TGTGCCAGCAGTAAAAGGACAGGGGGCACAGATACGCAGTATTTT
TRBV4-2	TRBJ1-5	few	NA	CASSRQGNNQPQHF	TGTGCCAGCAGCCGGCAGGGTAACAATCAGCCCCAGCATTTT
TRBV19	TRBJ2-1	NA	TRBD2	CASSITSGTYNEQFF	TGTGCCAGTAGTATAACTAGCGGAACATACAATGAGCAGTTCTTC
TRBV12-3/TRBV12-4	TRBJ2-3	NA	NA	CASSFGDTQYF	TGTGCCAGCAGTTTTGGGGATACGCAGTATTTT
TRBV4-3	TRBJ2-5	NA	TRBD1	CASSLWDRAQETQYF	TGCGCCAGCAGCCTTTGGGACAGGGCGCAAGAGACCCAGTACTTC
TRBV6-2/TRBV6-3	TRBJ2-5	NA	NA	CASSSGGGTETQYF	TGTGCCAGCAGTTCTGGTGGGGGTACAGAGACCCAGTACTTC
TRBV7-2	TRBJ2-4	NA	NA	CASSRNLQQGTQYF	TGTGCCAGCAGTCGAAACCTACAGCAGGGGACTCAGTACTTC
TRBV9	TRBJ2-3	NA	NA	CASSAIPGGGDTQYF	TGTGCCAGCAGCGCAATTCCGGGGGGCGGAGATACGCAGTATTTT
TRBV6-5	TRBJ1-2	NA	NA	CASSRRRDGYGYTF	TGTGCCAGCAGCCGAAGGCGGGACGGGTATGGCTACACCTTC
TRBV28	TRBJ2-1	NA	TRBD1	CASSSGTGIPNEQFF	TGTGCCAGCAGTTCTGGGACAGGGATCCCCAATGAGCAGTTCTTC
TRBV19	TRBJ2-3	NA	TRBD2	CASSMGGGTDTQYF	TGTGCCAGTAGCATGGGGGGGGGCACAGATACGCAGTATTTT
TRBV7-3	TRBJ2-2	NA	NA	CASRPTSNTGELFF	TGTGCCAGCAGGCCCACAAGCAACACCGGGGAGCTGTTTTTT
TRBV30	TRBJ1-2	NA	NA	CAWSETGLEGYGYTF	TGTGCCTGGAGCGAGACAGGCCTCGAGGGCTATGGCTACACCTTC
TRBV12-5	TRBJ1-1	NA	NA	CASGPSPLLRLGTEAFF	TGTGCTAGTGGTCCAAGCCCGCTCCTCAGACTCGGGACTGAAGCTTTCTTT
TRBV7-3	TRBJ1-5	NA	NA	CASSLNPDQPQHF	TGTGCCAGCAGCTTAAATCCCGATCAGCCCCAGCATTTT
TRBV7-2	TRBJ2-3	NA	TRBD1	CASSLEGTGGNTQYF	TGTGCCAGCAGCTTAGAAGGGACAGGGGGAAATACGCAGTATTTT
TRBV3-1/TRBV3-2	TRBJ1-5	NA	NA	CASSQGGRYSNQPQHF	TGTGCCAGCAGCCAGGGCGGACGATATAGCAATCAGCCCCAGCATTTT
TRBV15	TRBJ2-7	NA	TRBD1	CATSSRDRVSYEQYF	TGTGCCACCAGCAGTCGGGACAGGGTCTCCTACGAGCAGTACTTC
TRBV4-3	TRBJ1-3	few	TRBD1	CASSQQAGTGTSSGNTIYF	TGCGCCAGCAGCCAACAAGCCGGGACAGGGACATCCTCTGGAAACACCATATATTTT
TRBV12-5	TRBJ1-1	NA	TRBD1	CASGLVGDRGSMNTEAFF	TGTGCTAGTGGTTTGGTAGGGGACAGGGGCTCAATGAACACTGAAGCTTTCTTT
TRBV5-6	TRBJ1-2	NA	TRBD1	CASSLGGPGQGAYFGYTF	TGTGCCAGCAGCTTGGGAGGTCCGGGACAGGGGGCTTATTTTGGCTACACCTTC